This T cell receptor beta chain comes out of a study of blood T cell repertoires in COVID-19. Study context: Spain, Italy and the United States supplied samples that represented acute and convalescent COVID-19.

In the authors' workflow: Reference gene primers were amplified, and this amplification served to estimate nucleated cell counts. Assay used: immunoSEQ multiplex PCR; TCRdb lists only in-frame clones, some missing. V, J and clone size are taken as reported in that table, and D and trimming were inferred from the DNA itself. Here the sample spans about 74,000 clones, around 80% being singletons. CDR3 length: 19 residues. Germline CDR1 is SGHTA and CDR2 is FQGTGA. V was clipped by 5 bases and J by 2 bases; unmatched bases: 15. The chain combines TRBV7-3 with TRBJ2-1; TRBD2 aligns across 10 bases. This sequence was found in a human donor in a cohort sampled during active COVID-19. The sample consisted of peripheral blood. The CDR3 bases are TGTGCCAGCAGCCCAGGGGGTGGTGCTAGCGGGGGCCCCTACAATGAGCAGTTCTTC. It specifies CASSPGGGASGGPYNEQFF.